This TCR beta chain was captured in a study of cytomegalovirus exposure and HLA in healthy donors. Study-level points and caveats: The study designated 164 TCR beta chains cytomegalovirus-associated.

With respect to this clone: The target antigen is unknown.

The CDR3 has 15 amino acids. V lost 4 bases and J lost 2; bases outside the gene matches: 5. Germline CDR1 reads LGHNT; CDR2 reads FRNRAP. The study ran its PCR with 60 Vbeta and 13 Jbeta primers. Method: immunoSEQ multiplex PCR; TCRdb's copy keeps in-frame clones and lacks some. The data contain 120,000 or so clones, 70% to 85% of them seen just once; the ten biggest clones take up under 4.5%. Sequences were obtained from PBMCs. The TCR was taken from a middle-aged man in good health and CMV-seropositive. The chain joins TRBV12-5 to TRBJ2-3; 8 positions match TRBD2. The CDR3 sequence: CASGSRGGDTDTQYF. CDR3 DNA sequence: TGTGCTAGTGGTTCCCGGGGGGGTGACACAGATACGCAGTATTTT.